The clone carrying this T cell receptor beta chain was observed many times. The antigen is unknown. The sample belongs to a study of neurological immune-mediated disorders. General study results and limits: Private repertoires in all groups were suggested, as expanded clones shared no CDR3 amino acid sequences across subjects. The most TCR clonal expansion was seen in HTLV-1-associated myelopathy, and the least was seen in multiple sclerosis, which fell below healthy controls.

The cDNA was synthesized by 5'RACE incorporating 10-nucleotide random UMIs. Every sequencing run drew on 15-18 subjects and yielded over 170 million TCR-beta sequences. TCRdb redid the calling of the 5' RACE reads with MiXCR, one entry per CDR3 protein. The sample lists about 35,000 distinct CDR3 sequences, about 7% occurring once. The TCR was taken from a woman aged 40 to 50 in good health. Specimen: PBMCs.

CDR3 residues: CASSFVGRIDEQYF. CDR3 DNA sequence: TGTGCCAGCAGTTTTGTCGGGAGAATCGACGAGCAGTACTTC. This chain connects TRBV27 to TRBJ2-7, with D maybe TRBD2 (6 bases). This CDR3 is built from 14 residues. Germline V CDR1 and CDR2: MNHEY, SMNVEV (reference sequence). V was clipped by 3 bases and J by 5 bases, with 14 bases between them.